The T cell receptor beta chain under discussion was sequenced for a study of cytomegalovirus exposure and HLA in healthy donors. The PCR contained 60 Vbeta and 13 Jbeta primers. Here immunoSEQ multiplex PCR was the method, and the copy in TCRdb shows in-frame clones only, minus some. The sample lists some 130,000 clones, 65% to 85% occurring once. The TCR was taken from a man aged 50 to 60 in good health and CMV-seronegative. The sample consisted of PBMCs.

In DNA form, the CDR3 reads TGTGCCAGCAGTTTAGGGAGGAGGGAGACCCAGTACTTC. Amino acid sequence: CASSLGRRETQYF. The J gene is TRBJ2-5, the V gene TRBV27, with D possibly being TRBD2 (6 bases). The CDR3 loop spans 13 amino acids. Germline V CDR1 and CDR2: MNHEY, SMNVEV (reference sequence). The ends were cut back, 2 bases at V and 5 bases at J, with 9 bases in the middle.